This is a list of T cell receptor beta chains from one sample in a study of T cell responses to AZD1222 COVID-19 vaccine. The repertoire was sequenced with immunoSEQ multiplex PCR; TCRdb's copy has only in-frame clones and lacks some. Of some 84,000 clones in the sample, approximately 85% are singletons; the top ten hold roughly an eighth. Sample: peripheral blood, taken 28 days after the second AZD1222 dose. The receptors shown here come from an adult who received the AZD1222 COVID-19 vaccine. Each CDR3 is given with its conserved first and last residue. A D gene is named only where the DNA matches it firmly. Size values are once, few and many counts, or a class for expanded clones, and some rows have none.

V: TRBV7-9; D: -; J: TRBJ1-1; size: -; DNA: TGTGCCAGCAGCTTAACAACGAACACTGAAGCTTTCTTT; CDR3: CASSLTTNTEAFF
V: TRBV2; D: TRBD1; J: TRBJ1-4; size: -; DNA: TGTGCCAGCAGAGGGGACAGTCTAAATGAAAAACTGTTTTTT; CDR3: CASRGDSLNEKLFF
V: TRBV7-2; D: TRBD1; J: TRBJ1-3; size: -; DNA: TGTGCCAGCAGCTTATCTCAGGGGGCTTCTGGAAACACCATATATTTT; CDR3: CASSLSQGASGNTIYF
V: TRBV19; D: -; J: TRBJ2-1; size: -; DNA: TGTGCCAGTAGTATATGGCATGAGCAGTTCTTC; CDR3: CASSIWHEQFF
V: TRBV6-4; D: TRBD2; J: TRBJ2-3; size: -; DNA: TGTGCCAGCAGTGACTCGGCTAGCGGGGGGGCAGTTACGCAGTATTTT; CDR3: CASSDSASGGAVTQYF
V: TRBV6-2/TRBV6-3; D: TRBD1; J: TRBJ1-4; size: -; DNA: TGTGCCAGCAGTTACTCCCCCCGACAGGGTGAAAAACTGTTTTTT; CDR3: CASSYSPRQGEKLFF
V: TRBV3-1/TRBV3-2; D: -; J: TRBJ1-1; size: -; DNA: TGTGCCAGCAAGACCGCGAACACTGAAGCTTTCTTT; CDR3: CASKTANTEAFF
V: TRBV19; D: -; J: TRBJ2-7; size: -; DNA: TGTGCCAGTAGTCTTGAGGGGGGGACCTACGAGCAGTACTTC; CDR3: CASSLEGGTYEQYF
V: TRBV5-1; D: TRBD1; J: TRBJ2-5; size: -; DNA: TGCGCCAGCAGTTACGACAGGGCGGAGACCCAGTACTTC; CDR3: CASSYDRAETQYF
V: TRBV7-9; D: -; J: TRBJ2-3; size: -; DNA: TGTGCCAGCACGACCATGACAGATACGCAGTATTTT; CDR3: CASTTMTDTQYF
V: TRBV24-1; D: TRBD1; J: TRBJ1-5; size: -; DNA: TGTGCCACCAGTGTAAAAGGGGGCGGGGATCAGCCCCAGCATTTT; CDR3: CATSVKGGGDQPQHF
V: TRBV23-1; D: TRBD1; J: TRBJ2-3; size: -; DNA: TGCGCCAGCAGTCAATCCCCAGAATGGGACAGTATCCCAGATACGCAGTATTTT; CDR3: CASSQSPEWDSIPDTQYF
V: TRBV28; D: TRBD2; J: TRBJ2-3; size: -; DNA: TGTGCGGGGGGAGCTAGCGGAGGCACAGATACGCAGTATTTT; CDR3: CAGGASGGTDTQYF
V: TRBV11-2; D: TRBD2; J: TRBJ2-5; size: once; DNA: TGTGCCAGCAGCTCCTTGACTAGCGGGGGTATCACCCAGTACTTC; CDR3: CASSSLTSGGITQYF
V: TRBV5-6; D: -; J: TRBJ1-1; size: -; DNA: TGTGCCAGCAGCCACCCCCTAGTCGGAAGCACTGAAGCTTTCTTT; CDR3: CASSHPLVGSTEAFF
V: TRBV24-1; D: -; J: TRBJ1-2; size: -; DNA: TGTGCCACCAGTGAAGGGACGTTAGGCTACACCTTC; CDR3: CATSEGTLGYTF
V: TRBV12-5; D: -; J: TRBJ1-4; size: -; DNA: TGTGCTAGTGGTCCCGGGACCCAGGATATTAATGAAAAACTGTTTTTT; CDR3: CASGPGTQDINEKLFF
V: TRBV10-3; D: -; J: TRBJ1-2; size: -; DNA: TGTGCCATCAGTACTGAAGCTAACTATGGCTACACCTTC; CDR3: CAISTEANYGYTF
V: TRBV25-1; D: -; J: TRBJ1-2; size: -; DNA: TGTGCCAGCACTACACAGGGAATCTATGGCTACACCTTC; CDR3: CASTTQGIYGYTF
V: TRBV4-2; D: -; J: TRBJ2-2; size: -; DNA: TGTGCCAGCAGCCAAGAGGGGGTCGGAACCGGGGAGCTGTTTTTT; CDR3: CASSQEGVGTGELFF
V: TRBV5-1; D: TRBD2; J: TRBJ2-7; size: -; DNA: TGCGCCAGCAAGGTAGCGGGAGCTTACGAGCAGTACTTC; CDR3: CASKVAGAYEQYF
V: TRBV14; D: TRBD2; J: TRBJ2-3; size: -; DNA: TGTGCCAGCGGACTAGCGGGACTGATCACAGATACGCAGTATTTT; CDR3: CASGLAGLITDTQYF
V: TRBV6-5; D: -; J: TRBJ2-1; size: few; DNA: TGTGCCAGCAGTTACGCGAACGACAATGAGCAGTTCTTC; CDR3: CASSYANDNEQFF
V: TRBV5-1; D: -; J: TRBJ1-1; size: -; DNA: TGCGCCAGCAGCTTGTTGCCAGCAGAAATGAACACTGAAGCTTTCTTT; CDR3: CASSLLPAEMNTEAFF
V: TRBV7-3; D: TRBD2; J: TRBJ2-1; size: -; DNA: TGTGCCAGCAGCCGAAGAGTAGCGGGAGAGGCTGAGCAGTTCTTC; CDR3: CASSRRVAGEAEQFF
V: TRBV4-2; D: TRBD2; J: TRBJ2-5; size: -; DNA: TGTGCCAGCAGCCAGCGTGGGAGCGGGGGCTACCAAGAGACCCAGTACTTC; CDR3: CASSQRGSGGYQETQYF
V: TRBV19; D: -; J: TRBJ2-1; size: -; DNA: TGTGCCAGTAGTTGGGGCGGGAAGGGATACAATGAGCAGTTCTTC; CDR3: CASSWGGKGYNEQFF
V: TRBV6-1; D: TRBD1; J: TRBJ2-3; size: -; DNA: TGTGCCAGCAGTGAAGTAGGGACAGGGACAGATACGCAGTATTTT; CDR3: CASSEVGTGTDTQYF
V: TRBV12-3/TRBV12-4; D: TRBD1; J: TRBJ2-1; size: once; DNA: TGTGCCAGCGGCCCAGGGGGCCATGAGCAGTTCTTC; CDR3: CASGPGGHEQFF